This TCR beta chain came from a study of T cells after posttransplantation cyclophosphamide (dated by TCRdb to 2016 to 2017). Regarding the complete study: Using TRB sequencing, the study followed how the T cell repertoire rebuilt after myeloablative bone marrow transplantation with posttransplantation cyclophosphamide given as GVHD prophylaxis. Public TRB sequences were checked against a database of over 3,000 sequences associated with responses to pathogens, tumor antigens, self-antigens and alloantigens. Because TRA and TRB clonality were tightly correlated in 8 or 9 samples, subsequent TCR analyses were focused on TRB only. Antigen receptor sequencing was done on samples from some 35 PTCy-treated patients and from about 17 related bone marrow donors of those patients. Blood from every one of the roughly 33 PTCy patients who had 1-year posttransplant specimens underwent TRB sequencing. TRB sequencing was also done on up to about 3 additional blood samples from 2 to 5.2 years after transplant in 3 patients, and on pretransplant blood from 4 patients. The investigation overall reported the following: Across the 45 or so patients, TRB clonality was highly associated with recipient CMV seropositivity and CMV reactivation, and diversity with PTCy was similar to that in the CNI/methotrexate controls. The TRB repertoires of T cells infiltrating skin or the GI tract showed only limited overlap with the TRB repertoires found in blood. Donor-recipient similarity was low at 1-2 months but rose over the first year, and later blood repertoires were often dominated by donor CD8+ memory clones.

TRB sequencing was run on genomic DNA with either the immunoSEQ assay at survey resolution or the hsTCRB kit. As for the original processing: The immunoSEQ software was used for initial read processing, and the LymphoSeq R package was used for repertoire analyses. For each TRB dataset, clonality was calculated as 1 minus normalized Shannon entropy, and the Gini coefficient was computed as well. To infer phenotypes in unsorted samples, TRB sequences from sorted subsets of the recipient or donor were mapped onto the unsorted samples of the same recipient. TCRdb holds this immuneACCESS table with in-frame rearrangements only. Some clones are missing; in checked studies, unresolved V genes explain under half, and the rest has no known cause. The DNA gave D and trimming, while V, J and clone size come from that table. A total of approximately 47,000 clones appear in this sample, 85% to 95% of them only once. The ten largest clonotypes hold around 2.9% of the sample.

About this clone itself: There is no known antigen for this receptor. Base qualities are not at hand, and no much larger clone is one base apart.

The CDR3 spans 12 residues, from the cysteine through the phenylalanine. Only the CDR3 DNA is retained, 36 bases long and in frame from the first base. The CDR1 and CDR2 encoded by the germline V gene are SNHLY and FYNNEI. V is reduced by 7 bases and J by 0 bases, leaving a spacing of 7 bases between them. On the day of marrow donation, related bone marrow donors gave peripheral blood samples. Peripheral blood and bone marrow mononuclear cells were isolated by Ficoll-Hypaque density centrifugation and cryopreserved. This TCR was recovered from a woman in her forties or fifties in good health and a related stem cell transplant donor. This chain is built from TRBV2 and TRBJ2-7; the D gene remains uncertain. The sample was PBMCs. The CDR3 has the sequence CASTFGSYEQYF. The sequenced DNA: TGTGCCAGCACCTTCGGCTCCTACGAGCAGTACTTC.